Below are 5 T cell receptor beta chains sequenced from a single sample in a study of Graves' ophthalmopathy and Graves' hyperthyroidism. Investigators amplified TCR beta CDR3 regions from RNA transcripts. RT-PCR in the first round used HTBI primers; a second-round multiplex PCR followed. TCRdb itself ran the multiplex PCR reads through MiXCR, one entry per CDR3 protein. This table has over a million distinct CDR3 sequences, less than 45% appearing once. Sequenced input: peripheral blood or thyroid tissue (not recorded which). The receptors derive from an adult man with Graves' hyperthyroidism.

With respect to this clonotype: A single base separates this from a much larger clone, so it may be a read error. The J gene is TRBJ1-5, the V gene TRBV10-3, with unresolved D. The ends were cut back, 5 bases at V and 5 bases at J, with 13 bases in the middle. The germline gives CDR1 ENHRY, CDR2 SYGVKD. The CDR3 totals 14 residues. CDR3 bases: TGTGCCATCAGTTACTGGGCAGATTATCAGCCCCAGCATTTT. Translated, it gives CAISYWADYQPQHF.

This clonotype has at least ten counts. The chain combines TRBV25-1 with TRBJ2-7; D unclear. This CDR3 spans 14 amino acids. The ends were cut back, 1 base at V and 2 bases at J, with 9 bases in the middle. Germline lookup yields CDR1 MGHDK and CDR2 SYGVNS. This CDR3 reads CASSESRLPYEQYF. CDR3 sequence (DNA): TGTGCCAGCAGTGAATCGCGGCTTCCCTACGAGCAGTACTTC.

The table lists this clonotype with many counts. The V call is TRBV7-8, the J call TRBJ1-1; D is possibly TRBD1 (5 bases). This CDR3 region has 17 residues. Germline V CDR1 and CDR2: SGHVS, FQNEAQ. Trimming left V 0 bases short and J 4 bases short, with 18 bases between. CDR3 in amino acids: CASSLAPISRGGTEAFF. CDR3 nucleotides: TGTGCCAGCAGCTTAGCGCCGATCTCGAGGGGAGGCACTGAAGCTTTCTTT.

The rearrangement links TRBV10-3 to TRBJ1-5; 7 nucleotides align to TRBD1. CDR3 size: 15 residues. Trimming cost V 5 bases and J 4 bases; bases outside gene matches: 8. Germline lookup yields CDR1 ENHRY and CDR2 SYGVKD. The CDR3 spells CAISSKTGMNQPQHF. Written as DNA, the CDR3 is TGTGCCATCAGTTCTAAGACAGGGATGAATCAGCCCCAGCATTTT.

This clonotype was picked up many times. The CDR3 DNA follows: TGTGCCAGCATAATGAACACTGAAGCTTTCTTT. Translation gives CASIMNTEAFF. The genes are TRBV6-5 and TRBJ1-1; no firm D call. The V and J ends lost 7 bases and 0 bases respectively, with 3 bases between them. Germline V gene lookup returns CDR1 MNHEY and CDR2 SVGAGI. The CDR3 contains 11 residues.